This TCR beta chain was retrieved from a study of blood T cell repertoires in COVID-19. Study-wide context: COVID-19 samples from acute and convalescent phases originated in the United States, Italy and Spain. Nucleic acid was either cDNA or gDNA, and it came from T cells, B-cell-depleted T cells, or PBMCs.

Authors' data handling: The assay estimated nucleated cells by amplifying reference gene primers. Repertoires were generated with immunoSEQ multiplex PCR, while TCRdb's copy carries only in-frame clones and drops some. V and J calls and clone size are as listed in that table; D and trimming were resolved from the DNA. The sample includes 95,000 to 100,000 clones, about 91% of them seen just once. V was shortened by 2 bases and J by 3 bases, with 16 bases between the two germline ends. Germline assignment: CDR1 KGHDR and CDR2 SFDVKD. CDR3 length: 17 amino acids. The rearrangement uses TRBV24-1 and TRBJ2-1; D unresolved. The material sequenced was peripheral blood. This clonotype originated in a man between 45 and 60 years old with acute or convalescent COVID-19. The CDR3 bases are TGTGCCACCAGTGATTCACACCAAGTTATTCTCTACAATGAGCAGTTCTTC. Protein: CATSDSHQVILYNEQFF.